Listed below are T cell receptor beta chains from one sample, sequenced in a study of CD8 T cells in ankylosing spondylitis. MiXCR, applied by TCRdb to the 5' RACE reads, yields one record per CDR3 protein. Here the sample spans a few hundred thousand distinct CDR3 sequences, approximately 17% being singletons. Sequencing was carried out using blood, either unsorted or a sorted T cell fraction (not recorded which). The source is a male donor with ankylosing spondylitis. Each CDR3 is given with its conserved first and last residue. A D gene is named only where the DNA matches it firmly. Only some rows state a clone size, as once, few, many or a class for expanded clones.

abundance: many; v_gene: TRBV5-1; d_gene: TRBD1; len: 16; j_gene: TRBJ1-3; CDR3aa: CASSQLTGLSGNTIYF; CDR3nt: TGCGCCAGCAGCCAGTTGACAGGGCTCTCTGGAAACACCATATATTTT
abundance: NA; v_gene: TRBV7-2; d_gene: TRBD1; len: 14; j_gene: TRBJ2-7; CDR3aa: CASRPDRGAYEQYF; CDR3nt: TGTGCCAGCAGACCGGACAGGGGAGCCTACGAGCAGTACTTC
abundance: few; v_gene: TRBV20-1; d_gene: NA; len: 15; j_gene: TRBJ2-3; CDR3aa: CSARDPGEVRDTQYF; CDR3nt: TGCAGTGCTAGAGATCCAGGGGAGGTTAGAGATACGCAGTATTTT
abundance: NA; v_gene: TRBV24-1; d_gene: NA; len: 16; j_gene: TRBJ2-1; CDR3aa: CATSDGTASSYNEQFF; CDR3nt: TGTGCCACCAGTGACGGGACCGCAAGCTCCTACAATGAGCAGTTCTTC
abundance: few; v_gene: TRBV6-5; d_gene: NA; len: 16; j_gene: TRBJ1-2; CDR3aa: CASSYSRGRQVYGYTF; CDR3nt: TGTGCCAGCAGTTACTCGAGAGGCAGACAAGTCTATGGCTACACCTTC
abundance: NA; v_gene: TRBV18; d_gene: NA; len: 12; j_gene: TRBJ2-4; CDR3aa: CASSPNGGELRF; CDR3nt: TGTGCCAGCTCACCAAATGGCGGAGAGCTTCGCTTC
abundance: NA; v_gene: TRBV7-2; d_gene: NA; len: 16; j_gene: TRBJ2-3; CDR3aa: CASSSPALGRTDTQYF; CDR3nt: TGTGCCAGCAGCTCCCCTGCATTGGGACGCACAGATACGCAGTATTTT
abundance: NA; v_gene: TRBV9; d_gene: TRBD2; len: 14; j_gene: TRBJ2-7; CDR3aa: CASPYLFCREEEYF; CDR3nt: TGTGCCAGTCCCTATCTGTTCTGTCGGGAGGAGGAGTACTTC
abundance: few; v_gene: TRBV20-1; d_gene: NA; len: 15; j_gene: TRBJ1-4; CDR3aa: CSARDGGGGNEKLFF; CDR3nt: TGCAGTGCTAGAGATGGGGGAGGGGGAAATGAAAAACTGTTTTTT
abundance: few; v_gene: TRBV20-1; d_gene: TRBD2; len: 14; j_gene: TRBJ2-3; CDR3aa: CSAGLAGSTDTQYF; CDR3nt: TGCAGTGCGGGACTAGCGGGAAGCACAGATACGCAGTATTTT
abundance: few; v_gene: TRBV7-2; d_gene: NA; len: 15; j_gene: TRBJ1-4; CDR3aa: CASSLGGGIREKLFF; CDR3nt: TGTGCCAGCAGCTTAGGTGGAGGGATAAGGGAAAAACTGTTTTTT